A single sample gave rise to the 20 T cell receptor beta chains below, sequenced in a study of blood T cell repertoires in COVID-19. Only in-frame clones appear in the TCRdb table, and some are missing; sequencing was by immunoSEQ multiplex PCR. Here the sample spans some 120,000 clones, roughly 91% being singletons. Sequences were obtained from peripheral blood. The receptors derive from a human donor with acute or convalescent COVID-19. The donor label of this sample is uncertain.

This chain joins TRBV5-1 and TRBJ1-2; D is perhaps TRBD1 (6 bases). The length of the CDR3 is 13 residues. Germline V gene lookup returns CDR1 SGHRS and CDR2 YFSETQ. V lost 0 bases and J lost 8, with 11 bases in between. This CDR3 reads CASSLDGTPGYTF. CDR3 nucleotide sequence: TGCGCCAGCAGCTTGGATGGGACACCCGGCTACACCTTC.

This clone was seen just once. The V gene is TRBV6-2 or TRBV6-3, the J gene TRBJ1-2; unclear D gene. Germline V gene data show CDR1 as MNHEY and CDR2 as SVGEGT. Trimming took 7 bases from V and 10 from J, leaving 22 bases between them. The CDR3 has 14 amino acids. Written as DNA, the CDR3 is TGTGCCAGCACCCCGAGCGGGAGACCGACCTTCTACACCTTC. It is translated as CASTPSGRPTFYTF.

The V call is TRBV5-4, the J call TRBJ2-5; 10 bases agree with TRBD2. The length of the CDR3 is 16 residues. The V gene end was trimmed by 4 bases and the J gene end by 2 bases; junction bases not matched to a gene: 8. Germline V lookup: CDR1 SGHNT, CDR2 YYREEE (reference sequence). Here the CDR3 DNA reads TGTGCCAGCAGCACACGACTAGCGGGCTTTCAAGAGACCCAGTACTTC. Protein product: CASSTRLAGFQETQYF.

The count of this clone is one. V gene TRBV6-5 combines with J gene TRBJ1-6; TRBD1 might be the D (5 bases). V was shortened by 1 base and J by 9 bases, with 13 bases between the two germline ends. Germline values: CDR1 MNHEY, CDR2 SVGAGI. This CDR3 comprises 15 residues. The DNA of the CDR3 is TGTGCCAGCAGTTACTTTCAGGGCTTGGGTTCACCCCTCCACTTT. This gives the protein CASSYFQGLGSPLHF.

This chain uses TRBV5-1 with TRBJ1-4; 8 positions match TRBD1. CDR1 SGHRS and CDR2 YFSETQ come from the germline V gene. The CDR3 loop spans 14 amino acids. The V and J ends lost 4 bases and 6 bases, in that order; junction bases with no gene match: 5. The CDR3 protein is CASSPDRDYEKLFF. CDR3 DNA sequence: TGCGCCAGCAGCCCGGACAGGGACTATGAAAAACTGTTTTTT.

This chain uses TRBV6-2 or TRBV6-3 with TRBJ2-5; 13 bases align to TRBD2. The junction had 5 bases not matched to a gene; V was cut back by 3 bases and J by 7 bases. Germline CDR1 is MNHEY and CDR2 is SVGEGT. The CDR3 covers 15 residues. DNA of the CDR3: TGTGCCAGCAGTTATGGACTAGCGGGGGTGGGGACCCAGTACTTC. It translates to CASSYGLAGVGTQYF.

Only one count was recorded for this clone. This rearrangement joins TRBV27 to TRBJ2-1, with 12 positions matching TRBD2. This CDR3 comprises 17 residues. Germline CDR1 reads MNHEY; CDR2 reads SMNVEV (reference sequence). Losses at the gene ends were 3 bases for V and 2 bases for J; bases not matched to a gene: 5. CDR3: CASSFLAGGPTYNEQFF. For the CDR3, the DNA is TGTGCCAGCAGTTTTCTAGCGGGAGGGCCGACCTACAATGAGCAGTTCTTC.

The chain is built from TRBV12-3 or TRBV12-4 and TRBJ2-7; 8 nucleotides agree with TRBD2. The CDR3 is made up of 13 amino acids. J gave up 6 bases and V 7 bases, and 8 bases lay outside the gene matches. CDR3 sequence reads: CASKAGEGREQYF. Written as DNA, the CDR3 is TGTGCCAGCAAAGCGGGAGAAGGCCGCGAGCAGTACTTC.

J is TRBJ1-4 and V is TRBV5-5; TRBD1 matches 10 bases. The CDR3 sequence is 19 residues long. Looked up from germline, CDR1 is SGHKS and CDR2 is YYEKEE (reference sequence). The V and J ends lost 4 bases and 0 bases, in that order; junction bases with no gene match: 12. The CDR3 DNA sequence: TGTGCCAGCAGCAGACCCCCCGGGACAGGGGCTGCAACTAATGAAAAACTGTTTTTT. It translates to CASSRPPGTGAATNEKLFF.

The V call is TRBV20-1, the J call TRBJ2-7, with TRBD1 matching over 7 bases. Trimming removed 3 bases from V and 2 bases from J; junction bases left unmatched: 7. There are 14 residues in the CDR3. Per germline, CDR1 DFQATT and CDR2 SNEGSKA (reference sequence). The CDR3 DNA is TGCAGTGCTAGTAGAAGGGACAGAGCCTACGAGCAGTACTTC. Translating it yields CSASRRDRAYEQYF.

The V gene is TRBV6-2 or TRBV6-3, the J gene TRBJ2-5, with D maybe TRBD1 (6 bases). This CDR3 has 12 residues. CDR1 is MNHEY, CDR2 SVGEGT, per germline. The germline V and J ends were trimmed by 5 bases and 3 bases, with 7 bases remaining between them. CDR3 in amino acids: CASSPGEETQYF. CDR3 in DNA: TGTGCCAGCAGTCCAGGGGAAGAGACCCAGTACTTC.

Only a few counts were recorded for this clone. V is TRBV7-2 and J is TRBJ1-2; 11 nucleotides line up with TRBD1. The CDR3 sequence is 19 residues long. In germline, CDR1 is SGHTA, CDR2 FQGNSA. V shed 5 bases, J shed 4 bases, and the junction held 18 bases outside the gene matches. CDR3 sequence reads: CASSLQGLSPGQGGYGYTF. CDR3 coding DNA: TGTGCCAGCAGCCTCCAGGGGTTGAGCCCGGGACAGGGGGGCTATGGCTACACCTTC.

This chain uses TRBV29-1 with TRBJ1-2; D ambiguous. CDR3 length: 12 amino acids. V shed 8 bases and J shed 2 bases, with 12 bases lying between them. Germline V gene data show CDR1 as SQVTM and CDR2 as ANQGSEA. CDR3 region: CSFRSVNYGYTF. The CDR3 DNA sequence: TGCAGCTTTCGATCAGTCAACTATGGCTACACCTTC.

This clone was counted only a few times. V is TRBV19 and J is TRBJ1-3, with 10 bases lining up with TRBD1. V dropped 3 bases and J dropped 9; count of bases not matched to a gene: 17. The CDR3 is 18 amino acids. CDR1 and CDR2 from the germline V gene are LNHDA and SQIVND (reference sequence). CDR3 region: CASSMPSGGTGAYGTIYF. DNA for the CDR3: TGTGCCAGTAGTATGCCTTCCGGTGGGACAGGGGCATACGGCACCATATATTTT.

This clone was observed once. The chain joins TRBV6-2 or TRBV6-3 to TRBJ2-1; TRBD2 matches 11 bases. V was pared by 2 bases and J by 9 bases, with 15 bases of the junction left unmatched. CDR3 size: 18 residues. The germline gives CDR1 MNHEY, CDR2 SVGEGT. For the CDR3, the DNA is TGTGCCAGCAGTTACCCCGGGGCTAGCGGGGGGATGTCGGGTGAGCAGTTCTTC. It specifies CASSYPGASGGMSGEQFF.

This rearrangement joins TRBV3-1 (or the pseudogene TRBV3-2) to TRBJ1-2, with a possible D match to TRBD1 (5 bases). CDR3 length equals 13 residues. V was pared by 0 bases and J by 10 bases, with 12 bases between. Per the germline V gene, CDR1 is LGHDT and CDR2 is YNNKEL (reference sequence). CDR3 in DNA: TGTGCCAGCAGCCAAGATCAGGGAGGCCTCTACACCTTC. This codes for CASSQDQGGLYTF.

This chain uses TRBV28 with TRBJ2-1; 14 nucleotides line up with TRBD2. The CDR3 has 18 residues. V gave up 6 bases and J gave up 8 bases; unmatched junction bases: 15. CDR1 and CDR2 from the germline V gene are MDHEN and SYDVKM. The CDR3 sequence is CASSPPATSGRGNDEQFF. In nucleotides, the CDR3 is TGTGCCAGCAGCCCCCCCGCGACTAGCGGGAGGGGCAACGATGAGCAGTTCTTC.

The CDR3 nucleotides are TGTGCCAGCACCCCACGTGGCGGGGCGAGCTCCTACAATGAGCAGTTCTTC. This gives the protein CASTPRGGASSYNEQFF. The chain joins TRBV3-1 (or the pseudogene TRBV3-2) to TRBJ2-1; a weak D match, TRBD2 (6 bases). Germline-derived CDR1 and CDR2 are LGHDT and YNNKEL (reference sequence). The V end was cut by 7 bases, the J end by 0 bases, with 19 bases between. The CDR3 is 17 residues long.

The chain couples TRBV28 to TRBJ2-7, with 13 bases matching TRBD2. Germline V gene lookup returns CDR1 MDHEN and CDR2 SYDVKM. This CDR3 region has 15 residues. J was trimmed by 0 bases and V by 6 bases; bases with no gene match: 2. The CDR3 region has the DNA TGTGCCAGCAGACTAGCGGGGGGGTACTCCTACGAGCAGTACTTC. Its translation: CASRLAGGYSYEQYF.

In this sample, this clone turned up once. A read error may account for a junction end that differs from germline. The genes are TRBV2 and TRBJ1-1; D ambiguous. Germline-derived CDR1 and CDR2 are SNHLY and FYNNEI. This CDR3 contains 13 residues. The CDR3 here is CASIEDGNTEAFF. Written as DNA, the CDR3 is TGTGCCAGCATTGAAGACGGGAACACTGAAGCTTTCTTT.